These T cell receptor beta chains were read from a single sample in a study of blood T cell repertoires in COVID-19. The assay was immunoSEQ multiplex PCR, and TCRdb's table has in-frame clones only and misses some. The sample lists about 260,000 clones; 83% were seen once. Material: peripheral blood. All receptors derive from a woman between 50 and 59 years old who had recovered from COVID-19. The conserved cysteine and the conserved F or W are not part of the CDR3 here.

V gene	J gene	CDR3 protein
TRBV21-1	TRBJ1-2	PRGETSVPNYGYT
TRBV7-2	TRBJ1-1	ASSPGGAVTEAF
TRBV6-5	TRBJ1-2	ASSYLGRGAGLGYT
TRBV4-3	TRBJ1-2	ASSQERRQGAQGYT
TRBV27	TRBJ2-3	ASTRGPITDTQY
TRBV28	TRBJ2-1	ASSFPLQGPSSYNEQF
TRBV4-3	TRBJ2-4	ASSQGRGRNIQY
TRBV5-4	TRBJ2-7	ASSLGQSPYEQY
TRBV6-5	TRBJ1-5	ASRTDRVSSQPQH
TRBV6-2/TRBV6-3	TRBJ2-5	ASSPRDSETQY
TRBV6-5	TRBJ1-6	ASSYGGGSYNSPLH
TRBV5-1	TRBJ2-3	ASSLEGVTVTDTQY
TRBV19	TRBJ1-2	AIWTGLNYGYT
TRBV19	TRBJ2-7	ASSNRGHDEQY
TRBV6-4	TRBJ2-2	ASSGSAGGELF
TRBV7-9	TRBJ2-6	ASSPTGGHLTNVLT
TRBV5-1	TRBJ2-1	ASGETGGSYNEQF
TRBV4-2	TRBJ2-2	ASSTGSTGELF
TRBV9	TRBJ2-7	ASSRRGGLHEQY
TRBV4-1	TRBJ1-2	ASSQEGLGLANYGYT
TRBV6-2/TRBV6-3	TRBJ2-7	ASSLAGVSYEQY
TRBV6-2/TRBV6-3	TRBJ2-3	ASSTSERGLAVFGTDTQY
TRBV29-1	TRBJ1-1	SVELQANTEAF
TRBV6-5	TRBJ2-1	ASSYSWQGAGNEQF
TRBV7-8	TRBJ2-2	ASSSPAGGRPNTGELF
TRBV5-1	TRBJ2-5	ASSVGIGRVIGGETQY
TRBV7-2	TRBJ1-1	ASSLGTVNTEAF
TRBV19	TRBJ2-1	ASNFAGGNEQF
TRBV2	TRBJ2-7	ASRLDRGRYYEQY
TRBV3-1/TRBV3-2	TRBJ2-7	ASSPCGDGCEQY
TRBV27	TRBJ1-5	ASGSAGARPQH
TRBV30	TRBJ2-3	AWSSINTDTQY
TRBV7-3	TRBJ1-1	ASSRALNTEAF
TRBV7-2	TRBJ2-1	ASSFRDTYNEQF
TRBV5-5	TRBJ1-5	ASDATGDQPQH
TRBV19	TRBJ2-7	ARRTGSLYEQY
TRBV4-2	TRBJ2-1	ASSPGLAGGNEQF
TRBV27	TRBJ2-7	ASSLGTSGGLSYEQY
TRBV4-3	TRBJ2-1	ASSHATWTAPPGEQF
TRBV14	TRBJ1-2	ASSQGQNYGYT
TRBV28	TRBJ1-2	ASSFGGSYGYT
TRBV2	TRBJ2-3	ASTELAGDTDTQY
TRBV5-1	TRBJ2-7	ASSLLQGRFTYEQY
TRBV18	TRBJ2-7	ASSLGTGGSYEQY
TRBV7-9	TRBJ2-2	ASSPARTSGSNTGELF